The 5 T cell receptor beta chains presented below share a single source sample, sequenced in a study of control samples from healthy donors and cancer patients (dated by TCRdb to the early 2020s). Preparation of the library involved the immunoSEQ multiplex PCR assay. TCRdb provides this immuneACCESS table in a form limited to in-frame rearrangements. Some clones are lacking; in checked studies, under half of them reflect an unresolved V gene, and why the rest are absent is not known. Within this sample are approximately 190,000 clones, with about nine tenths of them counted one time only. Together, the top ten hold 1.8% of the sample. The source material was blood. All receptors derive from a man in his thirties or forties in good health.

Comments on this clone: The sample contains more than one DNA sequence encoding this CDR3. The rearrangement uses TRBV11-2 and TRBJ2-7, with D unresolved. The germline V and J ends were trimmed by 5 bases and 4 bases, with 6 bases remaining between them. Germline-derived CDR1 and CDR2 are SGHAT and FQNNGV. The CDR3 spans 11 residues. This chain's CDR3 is CASSPGYEQYF. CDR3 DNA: TGTGCCAGCAGCCCCGGATACGAGCAGTACTTC.

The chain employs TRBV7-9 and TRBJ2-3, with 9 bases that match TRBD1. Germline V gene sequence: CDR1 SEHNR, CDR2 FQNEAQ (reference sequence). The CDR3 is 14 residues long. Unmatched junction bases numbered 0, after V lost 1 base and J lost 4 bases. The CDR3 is CASSLGQGADTQYF. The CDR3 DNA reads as TGTGCCAGCAGCTTAGGACAGGGGGCAGATACGCAGTATTTT.

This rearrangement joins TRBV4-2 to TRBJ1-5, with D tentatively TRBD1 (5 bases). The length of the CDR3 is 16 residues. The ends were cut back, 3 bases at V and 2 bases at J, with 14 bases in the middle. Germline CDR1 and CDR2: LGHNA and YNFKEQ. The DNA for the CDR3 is TGTGCCAGCAGCCACGTCCAGACGGGGGGCAATCAGCCCCAGCATTTT. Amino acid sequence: CASSHVQTGGNQPQHF.

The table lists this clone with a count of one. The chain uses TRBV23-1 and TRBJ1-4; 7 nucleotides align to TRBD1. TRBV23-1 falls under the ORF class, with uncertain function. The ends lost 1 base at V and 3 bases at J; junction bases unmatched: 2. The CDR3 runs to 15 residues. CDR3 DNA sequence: TGCGCCAGCAGTCAATGGGACAGAGCTAATGAAAAACTGTTTTTT. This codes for CASSQWDRANEKLFF.

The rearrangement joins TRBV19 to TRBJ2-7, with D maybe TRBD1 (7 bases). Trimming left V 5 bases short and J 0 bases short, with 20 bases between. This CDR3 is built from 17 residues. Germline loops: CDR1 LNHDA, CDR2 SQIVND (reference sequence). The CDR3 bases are TGTGCCAGTAGTCTCACCGGGGGCGGGACAGCCTCCTACGAGCAGTACTTC. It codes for CASSLTGGGTASYEQYF.